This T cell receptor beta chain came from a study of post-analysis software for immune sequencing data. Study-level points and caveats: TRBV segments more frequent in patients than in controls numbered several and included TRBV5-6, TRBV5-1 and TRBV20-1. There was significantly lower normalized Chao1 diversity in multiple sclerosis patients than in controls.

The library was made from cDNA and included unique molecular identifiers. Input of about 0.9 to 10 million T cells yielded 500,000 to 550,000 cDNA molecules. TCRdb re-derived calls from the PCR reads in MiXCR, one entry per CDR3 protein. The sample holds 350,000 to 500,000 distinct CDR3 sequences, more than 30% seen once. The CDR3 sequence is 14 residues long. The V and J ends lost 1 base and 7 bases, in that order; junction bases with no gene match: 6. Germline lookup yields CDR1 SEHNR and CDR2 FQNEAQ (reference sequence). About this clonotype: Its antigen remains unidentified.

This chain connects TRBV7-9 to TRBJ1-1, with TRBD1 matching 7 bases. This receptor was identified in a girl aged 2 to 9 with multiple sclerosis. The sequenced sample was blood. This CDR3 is CASSLVLTGSEAFF. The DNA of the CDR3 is TGTGCCAGCAGCTTAGTTTTGACAGGGAGTGAAGCTTTCTTT.